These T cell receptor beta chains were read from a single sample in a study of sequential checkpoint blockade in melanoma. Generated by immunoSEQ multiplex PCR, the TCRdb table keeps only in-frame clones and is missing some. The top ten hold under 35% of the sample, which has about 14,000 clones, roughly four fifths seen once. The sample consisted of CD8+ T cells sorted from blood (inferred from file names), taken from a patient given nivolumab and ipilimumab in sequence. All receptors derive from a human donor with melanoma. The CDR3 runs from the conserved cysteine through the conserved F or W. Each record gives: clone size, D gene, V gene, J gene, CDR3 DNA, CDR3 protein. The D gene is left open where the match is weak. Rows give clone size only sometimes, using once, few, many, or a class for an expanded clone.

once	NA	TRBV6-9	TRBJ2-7	TGTGCCAGCACCAAGGAAAGGACCAAGCGGACCCTTTCCTACGAGCAGTACTTC	CASTKERTKRTLSYEQYF
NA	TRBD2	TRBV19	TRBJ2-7	TGTGCCAGTAGTCCGGGAGGCGGGAACGAGCAGTACTTC	CASSPGGGNEQYF
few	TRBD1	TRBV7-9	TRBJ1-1	TGTGCCAGCAGCACCGGACAGGCATCGAACACTGAAGCTTTCTTT	CASSTGQASNTEAFF
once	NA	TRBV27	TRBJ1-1	TGTGCCAGCAAGGGGAACTTGAACACTGAAGCTTTCTTT	CASKGNLNTEAFF
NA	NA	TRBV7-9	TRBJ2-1	TGTGCCAGCAGCCTAGGGGGGGGCCACTACAATGAGCAGTTCTTC	CASSLGGGHYNEQFF
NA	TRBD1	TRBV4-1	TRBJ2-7	TGCGCCAGCAGCCAGCCTCCGGGACAGGGGATCACCTACGAGCAGTACTTC	CASSQPPGQGITYEQYF
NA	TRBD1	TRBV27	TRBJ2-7	TGTGCCAGCAGTCCCAGGACAGGGGGAACGTACGAGCAGTACTTC	CASSPRTGGTYEQYF
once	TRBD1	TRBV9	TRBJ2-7	TGTGCCAGCGGAGGGACAGGCAAACGCGAGCAGTACTTC	CASGGTGKREQYF
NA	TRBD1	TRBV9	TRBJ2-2	TGTGCCAGCCGACAGGGGAACACCGGGGAGCTGTTTTTT	CASRQGNTGELFF
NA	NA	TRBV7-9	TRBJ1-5	TGTGCCACCATCCAGGTAGACAATCAGCCCCAGCATTTT	CATIQVDNQPQHF
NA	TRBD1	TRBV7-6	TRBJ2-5	TGTGCCAGCAGCCCCTCTTCATCGAACTCAGGGGGAGAGACCCAGTACTTC	CASSPSSSNSGGETQYF
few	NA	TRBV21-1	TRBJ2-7	TGTGCCAGCAGCCAAGATAGTTTCGGACTAGCGGGAAATCGCTACTACGAGCAGTACTTC	CASSQDSFGLAGNRYYEQYF
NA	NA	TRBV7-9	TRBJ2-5	TGTGCCAGCAGCCCGCCTCCTGAAGGCGGGGTCCAAGAGACCCAGTACTTC	CASSPPPEGGVQETQYF
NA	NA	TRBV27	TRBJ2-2	TGTGCCAGCAGCCCCGGAACAGGGTCCGGGGAGCTGTTTTTT	CASSPGTGSGELFF
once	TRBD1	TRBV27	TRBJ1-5	TGTGCCAGCAGTCCAGGGGGTCTGTATCAGCCCCAGCATTTT	CASSPGGLYQPQHF
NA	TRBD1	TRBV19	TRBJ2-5	TGTGCCAGCTCACCGGGACAGGGCCGGGAGACCCAGTACTTC	CASSPGQGRETQYF
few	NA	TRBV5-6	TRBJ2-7	TGTGCCAGCAGCGGAGGGGACGGGGGCTACGAGCAGTACTTC	CASSGGDGGYEQYF
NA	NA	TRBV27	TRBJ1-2	TGTGCCAGCAGTGGTACAGGGCATGGCTACACCTTC	CASSGTGHGYTF
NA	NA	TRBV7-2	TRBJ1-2	TGTGCCAGCAGCCCCCGGGACACCGAGATAGCTAACTATGGCTACACCTTC	CASSPRDTEIANYGYTF
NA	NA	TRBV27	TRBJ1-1	TGTGCCACCCACCGGGGTAACACTGAAGCTTTCTTT	CATHRGNTEAFF
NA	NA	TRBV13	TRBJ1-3	TGTGCCAGCAGCTTAGATGGCGGCAGCTCTGGAAACACCATATATTTT	CASSLDGGSSGNTIYF
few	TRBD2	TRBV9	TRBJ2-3	TGTGCCAGCAGCGTAGGGGTTAGCGGGGGCACAGATACGCAGTATTTT	CASSVGVSGGTDTQYF
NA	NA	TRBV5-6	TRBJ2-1	TGTGCCAGCAGCGCCGGGGGTGGAAGGGGTGAGCAGTTCTTC	CASSAGGGRGEQFF
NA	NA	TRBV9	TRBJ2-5	TGTGCCAGCAGCGTAGGAGGGGGAGGGGAGACCCAGTACTTC	CASSVGGGGETQYF
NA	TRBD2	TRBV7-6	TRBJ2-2	TGTGCCAGCAGCTTAGCCGCGGGAGAGAACACCGGGGAGCTGTTTTTT	CASSLAAGENTGELFF
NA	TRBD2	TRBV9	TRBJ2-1	TGTGCCAGCAGCGTACTAGCGGGGGGACATGAGCAGTTCTTC	CASSVLAGGHEQFF
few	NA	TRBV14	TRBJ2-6	TGTGCCAGCAGCCAAGATTGGGGGGTTGGGGCCAACGTCCTGACTTTC	CASSQDWGVGANVLTF
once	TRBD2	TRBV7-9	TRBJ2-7	TGTGCCAGCATCCAACCACTAGCGGGGACCTACGAGCAGTACTTC	CASIQPLAGTYEQYF
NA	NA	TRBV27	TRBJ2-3	TGTGCCAGCAGTTTATGGTTGGGGGCGACAGATACGCAGTATTTT	CASSLWLGATDTQYF
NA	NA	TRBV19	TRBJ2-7	TGTGCCAGTACCCCGGAGGGGGGGCCGGGCAACGAGCAGTACTTC	CASTPEGGPGNEQYF
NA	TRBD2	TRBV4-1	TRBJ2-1	TGCGCCAGCAGCCGGACGGGACTAGCGGGGGGGCCGTTCAACAATGAGCAGTTCTTC	CASSRTGLAGGPFNNEQFF
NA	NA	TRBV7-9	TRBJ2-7	TGTGCCAGCAGCTTAGTATCCGGGACCTACGAGCAGTACTTC	CASSLVSGTYEQYF
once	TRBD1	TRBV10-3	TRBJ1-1	TGTGCCATCAGTGAAGACAGGGCCATGAACACTGAAGCTTTCTTT	CAISEDRAMNTEAFF
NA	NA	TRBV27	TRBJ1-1	TGTGCCAGCGCTCAGCAGGGGTACACTGAAGCTTTCTTT	CASAQQGYTEAFF
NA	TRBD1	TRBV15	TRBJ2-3	TGTGCCACCAGCCTAGGACAGGGGCGTCTTGGTGGGCAGTATTTT	CATSLGQGRLGGQYF
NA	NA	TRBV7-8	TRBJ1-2	TGTGCCAGCAGCTTAGTGGTCCGGGAGTCGGACTATGGCTACACCTTC	CASSLVVRESDYGYTF
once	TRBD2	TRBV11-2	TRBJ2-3	TGTGCCAGCAGCTTGGGGGGGAGTTCAGATACGCAGTATTTT	CASSLGGSSDTQYF
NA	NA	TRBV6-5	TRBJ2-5	TGTGCCAGCATGCAACTCGCACAAGAGACCCAGTACTTC	CASMQLAQETQYF
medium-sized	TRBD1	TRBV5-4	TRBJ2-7	TGTGCCAGCAGCTTTCCCGGACAGGGATTCTACGAGCAGTACTTC	CASSFPGQGFYEQYF
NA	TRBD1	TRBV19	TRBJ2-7	TGTGCCAGTAGGGGGGACAGCTACGAGCAGTACTTC	CASRGDSYEQYF
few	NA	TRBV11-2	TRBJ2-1	TGTGCCAGCAGCCCCCGTCAGAACTACAATGAGCAGTTCTTC	CASSPRQNYNEQFF
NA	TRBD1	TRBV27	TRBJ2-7	TGTGCCAGCAGTTCTCTGAACAGGGGGCGCGCCGAGCAGTACTTC	CASSSLNRGRAEQYF
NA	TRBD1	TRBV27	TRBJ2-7	TGTGCCAGCAGTTTTTACGGGACAGCTCGATACGAGCAGTACTTC	CASSFYGTARYEQYF